The present TCR beta chain was sequenced within a study of CD8 T cells in Susac syndrome. Study-wide findings and caveats: CD8+ clones in Susac expanded most in TEMRA cells and active patients.

As regards this clonotype: Its antigen is as yet unknown.

RNA was extracted with the RNeasy kit, and a quantity of roughly 0.45 to 1 ug was reverse transcribed using random hexamers. MiXCR, run by TCRdb on the immunoSEQ multiplex PCR reads, gives a single entry per CDR3 protein. The sample has about 120,000 distinct CDR3 sequences; 85% to 95% are singletons. Germline V CDR1 and CDR2: SQVTM, ANQGSEA. Losses at the gene ends were 0 bases for V and 7 bases for J; bases not matched to a gene: 11. The CDR3 is made up of 16 amino acids. The sequenced material came from CD8+ T cells from PBMCs. V gene TRBV29-1 combines with J gene TRBJ2-5; 10 bases are a match to TRBD1. This TCR was sampled from a human donor with Susac syndrome. The CDR3 loop is CSVEELQTGGLGTQYF. The DNA of the CDR3 is TGCAGCGTTGAAGAGCTACAGACAGGGGGCTTAGGGACCCAGTACTTC. Filled out from reference TRBV29-1 and TRBJ2-5, the complete variable domain reads SAVISQKPSRDICQRGTSLTIQCQVDSQVTMMFWYRQQPGQSLTLIATANQGSEATYESGFVIDKFPISRPNLTFSTLTVSNMSPEDSSIYLCSVEELQTGGLGTQYFGPGTRLLVL.